This T cell receptor (beta chain) stems from a study of T cells in Graves' hyperthyroidism and ophthalmopathy (dated by TCRdb to the late 2010s). In terms of the full investigation: Peripheral blood samples were taken at initial diagnosis, before any treatment was given. A discovery cohort of 95 to 100 patients, roughly 40 with Graves' ophthalmopathy and fewer than 65 with stable Graves' hyperthyroidism, was used to find distinguishing TCR V-J signatures. Prospective prediction of ophthalmopathy was tested in an independent validation cohort consisting of fewer than 20 hyperthyroidism patients and some 16 patients who later progressed to ophthalmopathy. The approximately 100 discovery patients were divided at random into training and test sets in a 7:3 ratio. In more than five Graves' hyperthyroidism patients, the study also compared T-cell repertoires from thyroid tissue with T-cell repertoires from blood. Following sampling, methimazole starting at 30 mg daily was given to hyperthyroidism patients, and high-dose intravenous methylprednisolone was given to ophthalmopathy patients. TCR Vbeta CDR3 sequencing of fewer than 150 peripheral blood samples (under 45 ophthalmopathy, approximately 80 hyperthyroidism and some 17 progressor patients) is reported in the paper.

Study-wide findings and limitations: In validation, progression to ophthalmopathy was predicted by the model with approximately 67% sensitivity and 72% to 85% specificity, a median of around 5.9 months before onset. Ophthalmopathy was separated from stable hyperthyroidism by a 13 V-J signature model, with approximately 86% sensitivity and roughly 81% specificity obtained in cross-validation and 80%/75% obtained in testing. No statistical method was used to fix the sample size in advance, and group allocation was not hidden from the investigators. Most expanded thyroid clonotypes (frequency above 0.001) were also detected in blood, a finding suggesting that blood repertoires may reflect thyroid immune responses.

Stable Graves' hyperthyroidism was defined as the absence of progression to ophthalmopathy over 18 months of follow-up. Hyperthyroidism patients were newly diagnosed, with disease duration under 2 months, and aged 18 to 65 years. Exclusion was applied to patients with uncontrolled infections, other autoimmune diseases, pregnancy or lactation. Diagnoses relied on clinical symptoms, serum thyroxine and TRAb, thyroid ultrasound and orbital computed tomography. PBMCs were separated from 10 ml of fresh peripheral blood using Ficoll-Paque density gradient centrifugation. Total RNA was extracted using Trizol reagent, and RNA quality was assessed on an Agilent 2100 Bioanalyzer. The TCR beta CDR3 regions were amplified from RNA transcripts. The TCR CDR3 was subjected to a first round of RT-PCR using the HTBI primer set and the Qiagen OneStep RT-PCR kit. The libraries were constructed in a second round of multiplex PCR and then size-selected and purified. The libraries were sequenced on an Illumina HiSeq2000 using paired-end 100 bp reads. The original methods were these. SOAPnuke was used to process the raw data, with reads discarded if the reads contained adapters or uncalled bases, had a mean Phred below 15, or lacked an exact constant-primer or identifier match. COPE v1.2.5 was used to merge the high-quality paired reads, and each unique nucleotide sequence was defined as a clonotype. Clonotypes were aligned to IMGT TRBV, TRBD and TRBJ reference segments using MiTCR v1.1. The analysis was restricted to V-J combinations with a frequency above 0.0001, which together covered roughly 99% of the repertoires. The TCS score was defined as the ratio of F50 (clonal expansion) to E x V (chaos), calculated using BLOSUM62-based TCRdist between CDR3 peptides within each V-J. Welch's t-statistics and random forest reduced some 510 V-J features to 13, which were used in a naive Bayes classifier (R e1071). Using fastp trimming at Q25 and MiXCR clonotype assembly, TCRdb reanalyzed the public sequencing data and kept in-frame beta chains. Entries are consolidated by CDR3 protein sequence, retaining the most common genes and DNA. It is TCRdb's table, rather than the study itself, that gives the V and J calls and clone size. Here the sample has about 740,000 distinct CDR3 sequences; roughly 15% occur a single time. The ten largest clonotypes hold roughly 10% of the sample.

The CDR3 runs 14 amino acids, cysteine and phenylalanine included. Just the 42-base CDR3 DNA is kept, in frame starting at base 1. According to the germline V gene (reference sequence), CDR1 reads LNHNV and CDR2 reads YYDKDF. V and J are truncated by 4 bases and 0 bases respectively, leaving an intervening sequence of 6 bases. This clonotype was counted only a few times. Its antigen specificity is not known. Base qualities are not recorded, but no much larger clone differs from it by a single base. The sequence came from a woman aged 18-29 years with Graves' hyperthyroidism. The sequenced sample consisted of blood. The rearranged segments are TRBV15 and TRBJ2-2; TRBD1 is perhaps the D gene, given 6 matching bases. The CDR3: CATSNRANTGELFF. Here is the DNA: TGTGCCACCAGCAACAGGGCGAACACCGGGGAGCTGTTTTTT.